These T cell receptor beta chains were read from a single sample in a study of CD8+CD57+ T cells in acquired aplastic anemia. TCRdb independently ran MiXCR on the reads; one entry per CDR3 protein. The sample comprises 150,000 to 200,000 distinct CDR3 sequences, about 47% of which are singletons, and approximately 2.9% rests with the top ten. The sample consisted of sorted CD4+, CD8+, or CD8+CD57+ T cells (not recorded which) from PBMCs. These receptors were taken from a human donor in good health. CDR3s include the opening cysteine and the closing phenylalanine or tryptophan. A D gene is named only where the DNA matches it firmly. Clone size is stated in some rows and not others, as once, few, many or a class when expanded.

abundance	d_gene	v_gene	j_gene	CDR3nt	CDR3aa
many	TRBD1	TRBV7-2	TRBJ1-5	TGTGCCAGCAGCTTAGTGGGGACAGCAAATCAGCCCCAGCATTTT	CASSLVGTANQPQHF
-	TRBD1	TRBV5-1	TRBJ1-4	TGCGCCAGCAGCGTGGGGTACAGGGGAACTAATGAAAAACTGTTTTTT	CASSVGYRGTNEKLFF
-	-	TRBV5-1	TRBJ2-5	TGCGCCAGCAGCTTGGGGGGGGGCCAAGGAGAGACCCAGTACTTC	CASSLGGGQGETQYF
many	-	TRBV2	TRBJ2-5	TGTGCCAGCATGTGGATAGTTGAGACCCAGTACTTC	CASMWIVETQYF
-	TRBD1	TRBV15	TRBJ1-4	TGTGCCACCAGCACCGGGACAGGGGACGAAAAACTGTTTTTT	CATSTGTGDEKLFF
-	-	TRBV24-1	TRBJ2-3	TGTGCCACCAGTGATTCTGGAGCCTCTAGCACAGATACGCAGTATTTT	CATSDSGASSTDTQYF
-	-	TRBV20-1	TRBJ1-5	TGCAGTGCTACCCAGGGATCCAACAATCAGCCCCAGCATTTT	CSATQGSNNQPQHF
many	-	TRBV7-3	TRBJ1-1	TGTGCCAGCAGCTTATTACCGAACACTGAAGCTTTCTTT	CASSLLPNTEAFF
few	-	TRBV10-1	TRBJ1-5	TGCGCCAGCAGCAGGGGTCCCAATCAGCCCCAGCATTTT	CASSRGPNQPQHF
many	TRBD2	TRBV9	TRBJ2-3	TGTGCCAGCAGCCCCCGGGTAGCGGGGGGGCCAGATACGCAGTATTTT	CASSPRVAGGPDTQYF
many	-	TRBV12-3/TRBV12-4	TRBJ2-5	TGTGCCAGCAGCCCTCGGGAAAACAAAGAGACCCAGTACTTC	CASSPRENKETQYF
few	-	TRBV18	TRBJ2-2	TGTGCCAGCTCACGCGTTACGGTTACGAACACCGGGGAGCTGTTTTTT	CASSRVTVTNTGELFF
-	-	TRBV5-1	TRBJ1-4	TGCGCCAGCAGCTTGGGCATGGTTCCATTTAATGAAAAACTGTTTTTT	CASSLGMVPFNEKLFF
many	-	TRBV7-9	TRBJ1-1	TGTGCCAGCAGCTTAAAAGGGGTGGACACTGAAGCTTTCTTT	CASSLKGVDTEAFF
-	TRBD1	TRBV10-3	TRBJ2-7	TGTGCCAGCAGTACCCCGGGACAGGGCTACGAGCAGTACTTC	CASSTPGQGYEQYF
-	TRBD2	TRBV28	TRBJ2-1	TGTGCCTCCCGGACTAGTATCAATGAGCAGTTCTTC	CASRTSINEQFF
many	TRBD1	TRBV2	TRBJ1-4	TGTGCCAGGGGGCGACAGGGAAGGAATGAAAAACTGTTTTTT	CARGRQGRNEKLFF
many	-	TRBV5-1	TRBJ2-7	TGCGCCAGCAGCTTGGCCCAGAAAACAACAGGTGAGGGGACCTACGAGCAGTACTTC	CASSLAQKTTGEGTYEQYF
many	-	TRBV11-2	TRBJ1-3	TGTGCCAGCAGCTTAGAACTTGCGGTGGACACCATATATTTT	CASSLELAVDTIYF
-	TRBD1	TRBV30	TRBJ1-3	TGTGCCTGGAGTACCCAGGGGGCGCGTAACACCATATATTTT	CAWSTQGARNTIYF
-	-	TRBV2	TRBJ2-5	TGTACCGGCACTAGACAGGGAGGGCAAGAGACCCAGTACTTC	CTGTRQGGQETQYF
many	-	TRBV3-1	TRBJ1-6	TGTGCCAGCAGAGAAGTAGGGTCACCCCTCCACTTT	CASREVGSPLHF
-	-	TRBV14	TRBJ1-4	TGTGCCAGCAGCCAGGTTGGGGAAAAACTGTTTTTT	CASSQVGEKLFF
-	TRBD1	TRBV7-3	TRBJ2-3	TGTGCCAGCAGCTCTACCGGGACAGTGGGCACAGATACGCAGTATTTT	CASSSTGTVGTDTQYF
once	TRBD1	TRBV29-1	TRBJ1-1	TGCAGCGTTGAGGGACAGGGGACCTTT	CSVEGQGTF
few	-	TRBV10-3	TRBJ2-3	TGTGCCAGCAGTCCGACGAGGGCGGCGCAGTATTTT	CASSPTRAAQYF
many	-	TRBV20-1	TRBJ2-1	TGCAGTGCTCGGGATAGCCTCCGTTACAATGAGCAGTTCTTC	CSARDSLRYNEQFF
few	-	TRBV25-1	TRBJ1-2	TGTGCCAGCAGCCCCCCTCCCGAGGGAGAAGAACCCTATGGCTACACCTTC	CASSPPPEGEEPYGYTF
many	TRBD2	TRBV12-3/TRBV12-4	TRBJ2-3	TGTGCCAGCAGTTTCCGGCTAGCGGGAGGGGGTGGCACAGATACGCAGTATTTT	CASSFRLAGGGGTDTQYF
-	-	TRBV12-3/TRBV12-4	TRBJ2-7	TGTGCCAGCAGCATTTCCGGGACGGAGTACGAGCAGTACTTC	CASSISGTEYEQYF
few	TRBD1	TRBV24-1	TRBJ2-1	TGTGCCACGGGACAGGGATCCAACAATGAGCAGTTCTTC	CATGQGSNNEQFF
-	TRBD1	TRBV7-9	TRBJ2-5	TGTGCCAGCAGCCCGGACAGGACCCAGAACTTC	CASSPDRTQNF
-	-	TRBV13	TRBJ1-2	TGTGCCAGCAGCTTAGGACGAGGGGCGTCCTATGGCTACACCTTC	CASSLGRGASYGYTF
many	TRBD2	TRBV30	TRBJ2-7	TGTGCCTGGACTAGCGGGAGTCCCTACGAGCAGTACTTC	CAWTSGSPYEQYF
few	-	TRBV24-1	TRBJ1-5	TGTGCCACCAGTGATCTGACCGGAGAACCCCAGCATTTT	CATSDLTGEPQHF
-	TRBD2	TRBV20-1	TRBJ2-5	TGCAGTGCTGGGACTAGCATGACCCAGTACTTC	CSAGTSMTQYF
-	-	TRBV24-1	TRBJ2-2	TGTGCCACCAGTGATCTAACAGCTAACACCGGGGAGCTGTTTTTT	CATSDLTANTGELFF